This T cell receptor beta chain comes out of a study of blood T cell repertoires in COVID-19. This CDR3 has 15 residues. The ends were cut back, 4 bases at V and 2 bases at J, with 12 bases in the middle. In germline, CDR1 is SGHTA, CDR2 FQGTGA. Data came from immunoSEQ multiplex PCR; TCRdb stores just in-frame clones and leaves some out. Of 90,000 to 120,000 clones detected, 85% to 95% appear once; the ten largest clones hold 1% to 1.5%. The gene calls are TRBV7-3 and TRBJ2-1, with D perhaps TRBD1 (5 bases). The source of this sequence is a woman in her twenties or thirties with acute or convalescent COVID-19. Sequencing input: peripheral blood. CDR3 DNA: TGTGCCAGCAGCTACCAGGGCGCACCCTACAATGAGCAGTTCTTC. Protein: CASSYQGAPYNEQFF.